A selection of T cell receptor beta chains follows, all from one sample in a study of T cells in narcolepsy. The table came from immunoSEQ multiplex PCR; TCRdb's copy has only in-frame clones and leaves some out. The sample comprises around 42,000 clones, roughly 88% of which are singletons, and around 1.3% rests with the top ten. The sequenced sample consisted of CD45RA- memory CD4+ T cells from PBMCs. These receptors were taken from a human donor with narcolepsy. The CDR3 runs from the conserved cysteine through the conserved F or W.

CDR3 protein: CATSNLGSSGNIEQYF; V gene: TRBV15; J gene: TRBJ2-7
CDR3 protein: CASSEGTSGRSDTQYF; V gene: TRBV6-1; J gene: TRBJ2-3
CDR3 protein: CASSPRGGRTGELFF; V gene: TRBV5-4; J gene: TRBJ2-2
CDR3 protein: CASSLGQGALNTEAFF; V gene: TRBV7-2; J gene: TRBJ1-1
CDR3 protein: CASIGLVDNEQFF; V gene: TRBV19; J gene: TRBJ2-1
CDR3 protein: CASSFGTSAKGAYEQYF; V gene: TRBV7-2; J gene: TRBJ2-7
CDR3 protein: CASSSPTGVEGEQYF; V gene: TRBV7-6; J gene: TRBJ2-7
CDR3 protein: CASSGRGNSPLHF; V gene: TRBV6-5; J gene: TRBJ1-6
CDR3 protein: CASSLDRDQPQHF; V gene: TRBV11-3; J gene: TRBJ1-5
CDR3 protein: CASRLTYSNQPQHF; V gene: TRBV6-6; J gene: TRBJ1-5
CDR3 protein: CASSQLGGELFF; V gene: TRBV14; J gene: TRBJ2-2
CDR3 protein: CASSLVGWADQAFF; V gene: TRBV7-8; J gene: TRBJ1-1
CDR3 protein: CASSPQGGTQETQYF; V gene: TRBV18; J gene: TRBJ2-5
CDR3 protein: CASSRRTSGRTDTQYF; V gene: TRBV27; J gene: TRBJ2-3
CDR3 protein: CASSQYLGQLYGYTF; V gene: TRBV23-1; J gene: TRBJ1-2
CDR3 protein: CASSGRAPETQYF; V gene: TRBV5-8; J gene: TRBJ2-5
CDR3 protein: CASSFGPVTGELFF; V gene: TRBV5-8; J gene: TRBJ2-2
CDR3 protein: CASGLTGGGGQPQHF; V gene: TRBV12-5; J gene: TRBJ1-5
CDR3 protein: CASSFGRTSGDTGELFF; V gene: TRBV5-1; J gene: TRBJ2-2
CDR3 protein: CAISESTQGAFGNEQFF; V gene: TRBV10-3; J gene: TRBJ2-1
CDR3 protein: CASSQRAAVLYEQYF; V gene: TRBV4-2; J gene: TRBJ2-7
CDR3 protein: CASSLVTGELFF; V gene: TRBV11-3; J gene: TRBJ2-2
CDR3 protein: CAINLGQGQPQHF; V gene: TRBV10-3; J gene: TRBJ1-5
CDR3 protein: CASSPSGGATLYEQYF; V gene: TRBV18; J gene: TRBJ2-7
CDR3 protein: CASSLEGQGNQPQHF; V gene: TRBV5-1; J gene: TRBJ1-5
CDR3 protein: CASSDTGTANEKLFF; V gene: TRBV7-6; J gene: TRBJ1-4
CDR3 protein: CASSFGRYGGGAYNEQFF; V gene: TRBV7-6; J gene: TRBJ2-1
CDR3 protein: CASSSRGNSPLHF; V gene: TRBV6-1; J gene: TRBJ1-6
CDR3 protein: CAWSVGVVAYEQYF; V gene: TRBV30; J gene: TRBJ2-7
CDR3 protein: CASSLTALETQYF; V gene: TRBV28; J gene: TRBJ2-5
CDR3 protein: CASSSQTSGGANEQFF; V gene: TRBV7-9; J gene: TRBJ2-1
CDR3 protein: CASSRGPLQAGGYTF; V gene: TRBV6-5; J gene: TRBJ1-2
CDR3 protein: CASMGYLAKNIQYF; V gene: TRBV6-6; J gene: TRBJ2-4
CDR3 protein: CASSATGANEKLFF; V gene: TRBV9; J gene: TRBJ1-4
CDR3 protein: CASSISLGQGAGELFF; V gene: TRBV19; J gene: TRBJ2-2
CDR3 protein: CASSVGWRRSGANVLTF; V gene: TRBV9; J gene: TRBJ2-6
CDR3 protein: CAWSSGTSYEQFF; V gene: TRBV30; J gene: TRBJ2-1
CDR3 protein: CASSEGWFTGELFF; V gene: TRBV6-1; J gene: TRBJ2-2
CDR3 protein: CASSIGGQGVGTQYF; V gene: TRBV19; J gene: TRBJ2-5
CDR3 protein: CASRPPGLAGGQKPTNTGELFF; V gene: TRBV12-2; J gene: TRBJ2-2
CDR3 protein: CASSVGEGIKETQYF; V gene: TRBV9; J gene: TRBJ2-5
CDR3 protein: CASTGDYEQYF; V gene: TRBV2; J gene: TRBJ2-7